The 27 T cell receptor beta chains in this list originate from one sample, sequenced in a study of PD-1 blockade in classical Hodgkin lymphoma (dated by TCRdb to about 2020). This specimen's time point label, per the study, means: cycle 1 day 1 (C1D1), immediately before nivolumab initiation. All trial patients had relapsed after autologous stem cell transplantation, with cohorts A, B and C differing in prior brentuximab vedotin exposure. The library was produced with the immunoSEQ multiplex PCR assay. TCRdb limited this immuneACCESS table to in-frame rearrangements with V and J called. A share of clones is missing; checked studies link under half to unresolved V genes, and the rest is unexplained. For this sample there are some 14,000 clones; approximately 86% appear just once. 37% of the sample comes from the top ten. Sequenced here: peripheral blood mononuclear cells (PBMCs), sampled at baseline. These receptors were obtained from a human donor with classical Hodgkin lymphoma.

The chain joins TRBV6-5 to TRBJ1-5; 8 nucleotides align to TRBD1. V lost 6 bases to trimming and J lost 4 bases; unmatched junction nucleotides: 5. From germline, CDR1 is MNHEY and CDR2 SVGAGI. CDR3 length: 14 residues. The CDR3 reads CASREGQANQPQHF. The DNA of the CDR3 is TGTGCCAGCAGGGAGGGACAGGCGAATCAGCCCCAGCATTTT.

The chain couples TRBV27 to TRBJ2-5; 8 bases fit TRBD1. The J call may be wrong; the DNA end is better matched by TRBJ2-7. The CDR3 is 14 residues long. Germline CDR1 and CDR2: MNHEY and SMNVEV (reference sequence). The CDR3 is CASSSGQATYEQYF. In DNA form, the CDR3 reads TGTGCCAGCAGTTCGGGACAGGCGACCTACGAGCAGTACTTC.

The chain has TRBV7-3 and TRBJ2-1; tentatively, D is TRBD1 or TRBD2 (5 bases each). V gave up 6 bases and J gave up 2 bases, with 14 bases separating them. This CDR3 has 15 residues. CDR1 and CDR2 (germline): SGHTA, FQGTGA. The DNA for the CDR3 is TGTGCCAGCAGACCCCATCCGGGGCCCTACAATGAGCAGTTCTTC. Translating gives CASRPHPGPYNEQFF.

CDR3 nucleotide sequence: TGTGCCAGCAGCTTAAACCGGGACGGATCCTACGAGCAGTACTTC. This encodes CASSLNRDGSYEQYF. The chain has TRBV5-5 and TRBJ2-7; either TRBD1 or TRBD2 may fit D (5 bases each). The ends were cut back, 2 bases at V and 1 base at J, with 13 bases in the middle. Looked up from germline, CDR1 is SGHKS and CDR2 is YYEKEE (reference sequence). CDR3 length: 15 amino acids.

The chain couples TRBV2 to TRBJ2-7, with D tentatively TRBD1 or TRBD2 (5 bases each). V was cut by 6 bases and J by 4 bases, with 16 bases left in between. Germline-derived CDR1 and CDR2 are SNHLY and FYNNEI. The CDR3 extends over 14 amino acids. CDR3 loop: CASRPGNTGYEQYF. DNA for the CDR3: TGTGCCAGCAGGCCGGGGAACACAGGATACGAGCAGTACTTC. The whole variable domain, filled in from reference TRBV2 and TRBJ2-7, reads EPEVTQTPSHQVTQMGQEVILRCVPISNHLYFYWYRQILGQKVEFLVSFYNNEISEKSEIFDDQFSVERPDGSNFTLKIRSTKLEDSAMYFCASRPGNTGYEQYFGPGTRLTVT.

The chain carries TRBV6-1 and TRBJ2-5; D possibly uses TRBD1 or TRBD2 (5 bases each). The CDR3 is made up of 15 amino acids. Germline CDR1 and CDR2: MNHNS and SASEGT. Trimming shortened V by 8 bases and J by 1 base, and 17 bases separated the two germline ends. CDR3 loop: CASLAAGTSQETQYF. CDR3 nucleotides: TGTGCCAGCCTGGCAGCAGGGACCAGCCAAGAGACCCAGTACTTC.

CDR3 in amino acids: CASSPPSGAYEQYF. The CDR3 nucleotides are TGTGCCAGCTCACCACCAAGCGGAGCGTACGAGCAGTACTTC. V is TRBV18 and J is TRBJ2-7, with D tentatively TRBD2 (5 bases). The CDR3 sequence is 14 residues long. In germline, CDR1 is KGHSH, CDR2 LQKENI. V lost 0 bases and J 4 bases, leaving 10 bases between the germline ends.

The chain couples TRBV28 to TRBJ2-7; 10 nucleotides align to TRBD2. The germline gives CDR1 MDHEN, CDR2 SYDVKM. The CDR3 consists of 19 residues. Germline trimming cut 4 bases from V and 6 bases from J; bases unmatched to any gene: 21. In DNA, the CDR3 is TGTGCCAGCAGTTCCCCTTTTAGCGGGAGGAAGGGGACACAAGGCGAGCAGTACTTC. Protein: CASSSPFSGRKGTQGEQYF.

This chain joins TRBV7-8 and TRBJ2-1; 8 bases fit TRBD1. CDR3 length equals 15 residues. The V segment lost 5 bases and the J segment 7 bases; nucleotides outside the gene matches: 10. CDR1 is SGHVS and CDR2 is FQNEAQ in the germline V gene. The CDR3 nucleotides read TGTGCCAGCAGCCAGGGACAGGCTTCGTTGAATGAGCAGTTCTTC. This gives the protein CASSQGQASLNEQFF.

This sequence joins TRBV19 and TRBJ1-2; D unresolved. CDR3 length: 14 residues. V was cut by 7 bases and J by 0 bases, with 12 bases left in between. The V gene's germline CDR1 is LNHDA and CDR2 SQIVND (reference sequence). CDR3 residues: CASTRNSANYGYTF. The CDR3 nucleotides are TGTGCCAGTACCCGAAACAGTGCTAACTATGGCTACACCTTC.

V gene TRBV27 combines with J gene TRBJ1-2; D is possibly TRBD1 (5 bases). There are 17 residues in the CDR3. V gave up 6 bases and J gave up 0 bases, with 20 bases separating them. The germline V gene encodes CDR1 MNHEY and CDR2 SMNVEV (reference sequence). In nucleotides, the CDR3 is TGTGCCAGCAGCCCTCGCGGCGGGGGGGGAGCTAACTATGGCTACACCTTC. It yields the protein CASSPRGGGGANYGYTF.

The V call is TRBV5-1, the J call TRBJ2-7, with D possibly being TRBD1 (5 bases). CDR3 length: 14 amino acids. The ends were cut back, 0 bases at V and 3 bases at J, with 10 bases in the middle. Germline loops: CDR1 SGHRS, CDR2 YFSETQ. Written as DNA, the CDR3 is TGCGCCAGCAGCTTGGGACAGTGGAGCTACGAGCAGTACTTC. It yields the protein CASSLGQWSYEQYF.

This chain links TRBV28 with TRBJ1-1, with no clear D. There are 13 residues in the CDR3. CDR1 is MDHEN, CDR2 SYDVKM, per germline. With 1 base removed from V and 7 bases from J, the gap between germline ends came to 10 bases. CDR3 amino acids: CASSLSAKSEAFF. CDR3 bases: TGTGCCAGCAGTTTATCAGCTAAAAGTGAAGCTTTCTTT. The variable domain in full, completed from reference TRBV28 and TRBJ1-1, reads DVKVTQSSRYLVKRTGEKVFLECVQDMDHENMFWYRQDPGLGLRLIYFSYDVKMKEKGDIPEGYSVSREKKERFSLILESASTNQTSMYLCASSLSAKSEAFFGQGTRLTVV.

J is TRBJ1-1 and V is TRBV7-8; 9 positions agree with TRBD1. Losses at the gene ends were 6 bases for V and 2 bases for J; bases not matched to a gene: 10. Looked up from germline, CDR1 is SGHVS and CDR2 is FQNEAQ. This CDR3 comprises 16 residues. The CDR3 bases are TGTGCCAGCAGGTCCGGGACAGGGATGGGAAACACTGAAGCTTTCTTT. This gives the protein CASRSGTGMGNTEAFF.

The CDR3 region has the DNA TGTGCCATCTCCGGGACAGTTGAAGATACGCAGTATTTT. It specifies CAISGTVEDTQYF. This chain links TRBV6-6 with TRBJ2-3, with 7 bases fitting TRBD1. The ends lost 10 bases at V and 5 bases at J; junction bases unmatched: 9. In germline, CDR1 is MNHNY, CDR2 SVGAGI (reference sequence). This CDR3 region has 13 residues.

The chain employs TRBV4-1 and TRBJ1-2; 7 nucleotides agree with TRBD1. Looked up from germline, CDR1 is MGHRA and CDR2 is YSYEKL. The CDR3 loop spans 15 amino acids. Unmatched junction bases numbered 9, after V lost 6 bases and J lost 2 bases. CDR3 loop: CASRQLTGTNYGYTF. The CDR3 DNA reads as TGCGCCAGCAGACAACTGACAGGGACCAACTATGGCTACACCTTC.

This clone showed up just once. The chain recombines TRBV11-3 with TRBJ2-7, with D possibly matching TRBD1 (5 bases). Germline CDR1 reads SGHNT; CDR2 reads YENEEA. The CDR3 has 14 residues. Trimming stripped 4 bases from V and 2 bases from J, with 12 bases between. CDR3 sequence: CASSSLTDPYEQYF. CDR3 DNA: TGTGCCAGCAGCTCGCTGACAGACCCCTACGAGCAGTACTTC.

J is TRBJ2-5 and V is TRBV2; weak D call: TRBD2 (6 bases). Per the germline V gene, CDR1 is SNHLY and CDR2 is FYNNEI. Trimming left V 8 bases short and J 14 bases short, with 15 bases between. The CDR3 contains 10 residues. This CDR3 is CASGGVNYYF. The CDR3 DNA follows: TGTGCCAGCGGAGGGGTAAACTACTACTTC.

This chain joins TRBV5-1 and TRBJ1-4; possible D gene TRBD1, 5 bases. This CDR3 contains 16 residues. Germline lookup yields CDR1 SGHRS and CDR2 YFSETQ. V lost 0 bases and J lost 8, with 17 bases in between. The CDR3 nucleotides are TGCGCCAGCAGCTTGGGTGCTGCCGGGGCGGGGGAAAAACTGTTTTTT. This translates into CASSLGAAGAGEKLFF. The full variable domain, completed using reference TRBV5-1 and TRBJ1-4, is KAGVTQTPRYLIKTRGQQVTLSCSPISGHRSVSWYQQTPGQGLQFLFEYFSETQRNKGNFPGRFSGRQFSNSRSEMNVSTLELGDSALYLCASSLGAAGAGEKLFFGSGTQLSVL.

The rearrangement links TRBV7-3 to TRBJ2-1; TRBD2 matches at 9 bases. The CDR3 has 16 residues. From germline, CDR1 is SGHTA and CDR2 FQGTGA. Trimming at V came to 0 bases and at J to 7 bases, leaving 7 bases not matched to a gene. The DNA for the CDR3 is TGTGCCAGCAGCTTAACGGGGGTAGCGGGGGTTAATGAGCAGTTCTTC. Its translation: CASSLTGVAGVNEQFF.

The chain combines TRBV14 with TRBJ2-7, with TRBD1 matching 7 bases. The ends lost 0 bases at V and 3 bases at J; junction bases unmatched: 11. The CDR3 has 17 amino acids. Germline CDR1 reads SGHDN; CDR2 reads FVKESK. CDR3 protein: CASSQDWATGSFYEQYF. The CDR3 bases are TGTGCCAGCAGCCAAGATTGGGCGACAGGGTCGTTCTACGAGCAGTACTTC.

The count of this clone is one. J is TRBJ2-7 and V is TRBV30; possible D gene TRBD2, 5 bases. The V end lost 1 base, the J end lost 5 bases, and 15 bases lay between the germline ends. Germline loops: CDR1 GTSNPN, CDR2 SVGIG (reference sequence). The CDR3 has 14 amino acids. The CDR3 bases are TGTGCCTGGAGTGGGGGAGTCCTCGGCGACGAGCAGTACTTC. Its translation is CAWSGGVLGDEQYF.

This chain links TRBV27 with TRBJ1-5; the D is unclear. CDR1 is MNHEY, CDR2 SMNVEV, per germline (reference sequence). V shed 0 bases and J shed 4 bases, with 4 bases lying between them. The CDR3 length is 13 residues. The CDR3 reads CASSLSGNQPQHF. CDR3 nucleotide sequence: TGTGCCAGCAGTTTATCGGGGAATCAGCCCCAGCATTTT.

V is TRBV6-4 and J is TRBJ2-3; D possibly uses TRBD1 or TRBD2 (7 bases each). This CDR3 has 15 amino acids. V lost 3 bases, J lost 4 bases, and 14 bases lay in between. Germline assignment: CDR1 MRHNA and CDR2 SNTAGT. The chain's CDR3 is CASSEREGAADTQYF. The CDR3 bases are TGTGCCAGCAGTGAAAGGGAGGGGGCGGCAGATACGCAGTATTTT.

This rearrangement joins TRBV6-1 to TRBJ2-2; 8 bases map to TRBD1. In germline, CDR1 is MNHNS, CDR2 SASEGT. This CDR3 comprises 14 residues. The V segment lost 3 bases and the J segment 6 bases; nucleotides outside the gene matches: 3. The CDR3 coding sequence is TGTGCCAGCAGTGAGACAGGGGAAGCCGGGGAGCTGTTTTTT. It codes for CASSETGEAGELFF.

This clone has a handful of counts. The V gene is TRBV7-9, the J gene TRBJ2-1; 9 nucleotides agree with TRBD2. The length of the CDR3 is 17 residues. Per germline, CDR1 SEHNR and CDR2 FQNEAQ (reference sequence). After removal of 3 bases from V and 6 bases from J, the junction contained 12 bases not matched to a gene. The DNA of the CDR3 is TGTGCCAGCAGCTTCTCAGAGCGGGAGGCTTTGAGCAATGAGCAGTTCTTC. This encodes CASSFSEREALSNEQFF.

This chain uses TRBV10-3 with TRBJ1-2, with TRBD1 matching over 9 bases. The CDR3 contains 18 residues. CDR1 and CDR2 from the germline V gene are ENHRY and SYGVKD. V lost 2 bases, J lost 2 bases, and 12 bases stayed unmatched. CDR3: CAISEPTTGGPRNYGYTF. Here the CDR3 DNA reads TGTGCCATCAGTGAGCCCACCACAGGGGGCCCGAGAAACTATGGCTACACCTTC.